This TCR beta chain was profiled in a study of T cells in narcolepsy. The study, taken as a whole, reports: Blood of same and different patients, but not healthy controls, reportedly held recurring autoreactive clonotypes. Comparing one patient's CSF and blood CD4+ clonotypes highlighted HCRT- and TRIB2-specific autoreactive clonotypes.

The V end lost 2 bases, the J end lost 1 base, and 20 bases lay between the germline ends. The length of the CDR3 is 17 residues. CDR1 and CDR2 from the germline V gene are SQVTM and ANQGSEA. Note on this clone: What it recognizes is unknown.

Profiled with immunoSEQ multiplex PCR; TCRdb holds only in-frame clones, not every one. Of fewer than 30,000 clones listed, approximately 85% are singletons. This TCR was recovered from a human donor in good health. The chain recombines TRBV29-1 with TRBJ1-2, with D perhaps matching TRBD1 (5 bases). The sequencing sample was made of memory (CD45RA-) CD4+ T cells from blood. For the CDR3, the DNA is TGCAGCGTTGAAACTCTCCGGGACTGGCGTTTTAACTATGGCTACACCTTC. Amino acids: CSVETLRDWRFNYGYTF. The entire variable domain, with the rest obtained from reference TRBV29-1 and TRBJ1-2, is as follows: SAVISQKPSRDICQRGTSLTIQCQVDSQVTMMFWYRQQPGQSLTLIATANQGSEATYESGFVIDKFPISRPNLTFSTLTVSNMSPEDSSIYLCSVETLRDWRFNYGYTFGSGTRLTVV.